The next 20 T cell receptor beta chains were all read from a single sample in a study of beta chain features in type 1 diabetes. Broader study findings: Type 1 diabetes patients had moderately but significantly shorter TCRB CDR3s in all four CD4+ subsets.

Sequencing targeted expressed TCRB transcripts, as all isolated RNA had been reverse transcribed. Assay: immunoSEQ multiplex PCR; the TCRdb copy retains only in-frame clones and omits some. The sample records 250,000 to 350,000 clones, approximately 16% being singletons. Antigen specificity for these receptors is unknown. The sequenced sample was naive CD4+ T cells from blood. All receptors derive from a man between 18 and 29 years old with type 1 diabetes.

This clone was recorded a few times. The chain couples TRBV18 to TRBJ2-3; D unclear. The germline V gene has CDR1 KGHSH and CDR2 LQKENI. V lost 3 bases and J lost 2, with 12 bases in between. The CDR3 sequence is 15 residues long. CDR3 sequence reads: CASSPQPRFTDTQYF. In DNA form, the CDR3 reads TGTGCCAGCTCACCGCAACCGCGCTTCACAGATACGCAGTATTTT.

This chain links TRBV5-1 with TRBJ1-2; 8 bases are shared with TRBD1. The germline V gene encodes CDR1 SGHRS and CDR2 YFSETQ. The CDR3 runs 15 residues. Trimming took 4 bases from V and 2 from J; bases not matched to a gene: 7. This CDR3 is CASSGGTGPNYGYTF. In nucleotides, the CDR3 is TGCGCCAGCAGCGGTGGGACAGGCCCAAACTATGGCTACACCTTC.

This clone has just a few counts. The rearrangement uses TRBV11-2 and TRBJ2-1; TRBD2 matches 11 bases. The J segment lost 3 bases and the V segment lost 1 base, leaving 8 bases of the junction unmatched. The CDR3 covers 18 residues. Germline CDR1 reads SGHAT; CDR2 reads FQNNGV. CDR3 DNA: TGTGCCAGCAGCTTAGCTCGGGGGGGGACTAGCGGCTACAATGAGCAGTTCTTC. Translation: CASSLARGGTSGYNEQFF.

This chain joins TRBV2 and TRBJ2-1, with TRBD2 as a possible D gene (6 bases). Trimming took 11 bases from V and 9 from J, leaving 17 bases between them. Germline V gene data show CDR1 as SNHLY and CDR2 as FYNNEI. This CDR3 has 12 residues. CDR3 loop: CAGRESPGEQFF. CDR3 nucleotide sequence: TGTGCCGGTCGGGAGAGTCCGGGTGAGCAGTTCTTC. The entire variable domain, with the rest obtained from reference TRBV2 and TRBJ2-1, is as follows: EPEVTQTPSHQVTQMGQEVILRCVPISNHLYFYWYRQILGQKVEFLVSFYNNEISEKSEIFDDQFSVERPDGSNFTLKIRSTKLEDSAMYFCAGRESPGEQFFGPGTRLTVL.

V gene TRBV7-9 combines with J gene TRBJ2-7; 8 nucleotides align to TRBD1. The germline V gene has CDR1 SEHNR and CDR2 FQNEAQ (reference sequence). J gave up 6 bases and V 3 bases, and 7 bases lay outside the gene matches. This CDR3 has 14 residues. This chain's CDR3 is CASSLRAGGGEQYF. The CDR3 nucleotides are TGTGCCAGCAGCTTGAGGGCAGGGGGCGGCGAGCAGTACTTC. Full variable domain (missing parts from reference TRBV7-9 and TRBJ2-7): DTGVSQNPRHKITKRGQNVTFRCDPISEHNRLYWYRQTLGQGPEFLTYFQNEAQLEKSRLLSDRFSAERPKGSFSTLEIQRTEQGDSAMYLCASSLRAGGGEQYFGPGTRLTVT.

This clone was counted between two and nine times. The rearrangement links TRBV23-1 to TRBJ1-5, with 11 bases aligning to TRBD1. TRBV23-1 is identified as an open reading frame with a role that is uncertain. This CDR3 is 18 amino acids long. V trimming: 3 bases; J trimming: 2 bases; junction bases outside the gene matches: 9. CDR3 amino acids: CASSQLRPGQGGNQPQHF. In DNA, the CDR3 is TGCGCCAGCAGTCAGCTACGTCCGGGACAGGGGGGCAATCAGCCCCAGCATTTT.

This clone was detected only a few times. This chain uses TRBV27 with TRBJ1-4; tentatively, D is TRBD1 (6 bases). V was clipped by 6 bases and J by 8 bases, with 19 bases between them. This CDR3 is built from 15 residues. The germline V gene encodes CDR1 MNHEY and CDR2 SMNVEV (reference sequence). CDR3 DNA: TGTGCCAGCAGCCTACAGGGTCGCCCTAGGGAAAAACTGTTTTTT. This translates into CASSLQGRPREKLFF.

J is TRBJ2-3 and V is TRBV30; D is perhaps TRBD1 (5 bases). Germline V gene sequence: CDR1 GTSNPN, CDR2 SVGIG (reference sequence). Trimming took 0 bases from V and 11 from J, leaving 15 bases between them. The CDR3 extends over 13 amino acids. CDR3 sequence reads: CAWSVQAQRQQYF. The CDR3 DNA sequence: TGTGCCTGGAGTGTACAGGCCCAGCGACAGCAGTATTTT.

On this clone itself: The sample holds other DNA sequences that translate to the same CDR3. The genes are TRBV29-1 and TRBJ2-7, with unresolved D. Germline-derived CDR1 and CDR2 are SQVTM and ANQGSEA. CDR3 length: 11 residues. The ends were cut back, 4 bases at V and 3 bases at J, with 7 bases in the middle. The CDR3 sequence: CSVGGSYEQYF. The DNA for the CDR3 is TGCAGCGTTGGCGGCAGCTACGAGCAGTACTTC.

In its sample, this clone was seen a few times. The chain recombines TRBV5-4 with TRBJ2-5; maybe TRBD1 (6 bases). This CDR3 spans 14 amino acids. Trimming stripped 2 bases from V and 4 bases from J, with 12 bases between. Looked up from germline, CDR1 is SGHNT and CDR2 is YYREEE (reference sequence). CDR3 region: CASSFGQIGETQYF. In DNA, the CDR3 is TGTGCCAGCAGCTTCGGACAGATAGGAGAGACCCAGTACTTC.

This clone was seen a few times. The chain joins TRBV5-1 to TRBJ2-1, with 10 bases matching TRBD2. Germline V CDR1 and CDR2: SGHRS, YFSETQ. V lost 5 bases and J lost 4; bases outside the gene matches: 9. The CDR3 has 16 amino acids. The CDR3 is CASSYLLAGEYNEQFF. The CDR3 DNA sequence: TGCGCCAGCAGTTACCTTCTAGCGGGAGAATACAATGAGCAGTTCTTC.

This clone was observed a few times. V is TRBV5-1 and J is TRBJ2-2; 10 nucleotides match TRBD1. V shed 0 bases, J shed 6 bases, and the junction held 2 bases outside the gene matches. Germline CDR1 is SGHRS and CDR2 is YFSETQ. The CDR3 is 15 amino acids. The CDR3 sequence is CASSLGQGAAGELFF. The CDR3 DNA sequence: TGCGCCAGCAGCTTGGGACAGGGGGCCGCCGGGGAGCTGTTTTTT.

This clone was counted only a few times. This specimen includes other DNA sequences encoding the same CDR3. The J gene is TRBJ1-1, the V gene TRBV5-1, with unresolved D. Looked up from germline, CDR1 is SGHRS and CDR2 is YFSETQ. The CDR3 spans 13 residues. Trimming stripped 2 bases from V and 4 bases from J, with 9 bases between. CDR3 amino acids: CASSLGGGTEAFF. The CDR3 DNA follows: TGCGCCAGCAGCTTAGGAGGAGGCACTGAAGCTTTCTTT.

The chain links TRBV9 to TRBJ1-6; D unresolved. Trimming removed 0 bases at V and 0 bases at J, with 7 bases between. Germline V gene lookup returns CDR1 SGDLS and CDR2 YYNGEE. The CDR3 spans 16 residues. In DNA, the CDR3 is TGTGCCAGCAGCGTAGGACCAGGCTCCTATAATTCACCCCTCCACTTT. Protein product: CASSVGPGSYNSPLHF.

The rearrangement uses TRBV15 and TRBJ2-1; 10 nucleotides align to TRBD1. Trimming cost V 5 bases and J 7 bases; bases outside gene matches: 11. CDR3 length: 16 residues. Per the germline V gene, CDR1 is LNHNV and CDR2 is YYDKDF (reference sequence). CDR3 protein: CATSDRDRGFRNEQFF. CDR3 nucleotide sequence: TGTGCCACCAGCGATCGGGACAGGGGTTTCAGGAATGAGCAGTTCTTC.

This clone was picked up a small number of times. The V gene is TRBV5-4, the J gene TRBJ1-2, with 9 bases aligning to TRBD1. The germline V gene has CDR1 SGHNT and CDR2 YYREEE (reference sequence). This CDR3 region has 13 residues. Germline trimming cut 0 bases from V and 8 bases from J; bases unmatched to any gene: 2. The CDR3 loop reads CASSLDRGQGYTF. The CDR3 region has the DNA TGTGCCAGCAGCTTGGACAGGGGGCAGGGCTACACCTTC.

In this sample, this clone turned up a few times. V and J are TRBV14 and TRBJ2-1, with a weak D call TRBD2 (6 bases). Germline lookup yields CDR1 SGHDN and CDR2 FVKESK. The CDR3 has 15 residues. V was clipped by 2 bases and J by 4 bases, with 12 bases between them. The DNA of the CDR3 is TGTGCCAGCAGCCAACCCCCGGGAGCGTACAATGAGCAGTTCTTC. Protein sequence: CASSQPPGAYNEQFF.

This clone was seen more than once but under ten times. This CDR3 is CASSLFLTGVTEAFF. As DNA, the CDR3 is TGTGCCAGCAGTTTATTTCTTACAGGGGTCACTGAAGCTTTCTTT. The chain employs TRBV28 and TRBJ1-1; 7 nucleotides agree with TRBD1. The CDR3 is 15 amino acids. The germline CDR1 and CDR2 sequences are MDHEN and SYDVKM. The junction had 6 bases not matched to a gene; V was cut back by 1 base and J by 4 bases.

The chain carries TRBV11-1 and TRBJ2-3; D may be TRBD2 (6 bases). Germline CDR1 is SGHAT and CDR2 is FQDESV (reference sequence). The germline V and J ends were trimmed by 3 bases and 0 bases, with 7 bases remaining between them. The CDR3 runs 14 residues. The CDR3 loop reads CASSLDYSTDTQYF. DNA for the CDR3: TGTGCCAGCAGCTTGGACTATAGCACAGATACGCAGTATTTT.

The rearrangement uses TRBV7-9 and TRBJ2-5; 8 nucleotides match TRBD2. CDR1 is SEHNR and CDR2 is FQNEAQ in the germline V gene (reference sequence). Trimming removed 5 bases from V and 4 bases from J; junction bases left unmatched: 6. This CDR3 has 14 residues. Here the CDR3 reads CASSRGLAGETQYF. The CDR3 DNA is TGTGCCAGCAGCCGAGGACTAGCTGGAGAGACCCAGTACTTC.